The clone carrying this T cell receptor beta chain has only a few counts. Its antigen is as yet unknown. This sample was taken from a study of cytomegalovirus exposure and HLA in healthy donors. Overall study findings and caveats: In a later analysis, specific HLA alleles were associated with 16,000 or so TCR beta sequences at a 0.05 false discovery rate. A missense DCLRE1C variant was associated with V- and J-gene trimming of TCR beta chains in a later analysis, and an independent cohort replicated the association.

V shed 1 base, J shed 2 bases, and the junction held 2 bases outside the gene matches. The CDR3 totals 14 residues. Germline CDR1 is LGHNA and CDR2 is YSLEER. It was with 60 Vbeta and 13 Jbeta primers that the PCR ran. The method was immunoSEQ multiplex PCR; TCRdb's version includes in-frame clones alone and lacks a portion of them. The sample consists of about 170,000 clones, around 73% of them appearing once. The source material was PBMCs. The genes are TRBV4-3 and TRBJ2-7, with 7 bases identical to TRBD1. This clonotype originated in a woman under 30 in good health and CMV-seropositive. The CDR3 DNA follows: TGCGCCAGCAGCCAAGCAACAGGGGCCTACGAGCAGTACTTC. Encoded protein: CASSQATGAYEQYF.